Given below is one T cell receptor (beta chain) in context. V was clipped by 5 bases and J by 7 bases, with 27 bases between them. CDR3 size: 17 residues. Germline CDR1 MNHNS, CDR2 SASEGT. Donors gave around 9.3 milliliters of peripheral blood apiece. PBMCs, at least 7 million per sample, were isolated. This entry is derived from a study of blood T cells in healthy people across ages. For the second PCR, which ran for about 6 to 12 cycles, a sample-barcoded 5' primer and a J-beta primer mix were used. From the 5' RACE reads, TCRdb called clonotypes with MiXCR, one entry per CDR3 protein. This sample has around 800,000 distinct CDR3 sequences, with about 46% found just once.

The rearrangement links TRBV6-1 to TRBJ2-7, with D tentatively TRBD2 (5 bases). Sequences were obtained from blood. This clonotype originated in an elderly man in good health. The CDR3 nucleotides are TGTGCCAGCAGTCCGAGCATTCAAGCAACAACCACGGGGGAGCAGTACTTC. Encoded protein: CASSPSIQATTTGEQYF.